This TCR beta chain was recovered during a study of blood T cell repertoires in COVID-19 (dated by TCRdb to about 2020). Notes on the research overall: Samples from collaborators originated in the United States, Italy and Spain and spanned both the acute and convalescent phases of COVID-19. Samples came from the ongoing ImmuneRACE study (first 160 participants) plus 1,254 subjects from 6 global collaborators. The prospective study material was composed of cDNA or gDNA derived from T cells, B-cell-depleted T cells, or PBMCs. The repertoires were released in a freely available public database intended as a resource for research on the immune response to SARS-CoV-2. The sample metadata nearly always contained a de-identified subject ID, COVID-19 status, age in years and sex. Subjects who had been exposed to COVID-19, were actively infected with it, or had recovered from it provided the deeply sampled blood TCRbeta repertoires that made up the dataset. HLA class I and class II types, where available, came from metadata supplied by the sample provider rather than from assay-based typing.

Ends trimmed: V by 8 bases, J by 0 bases; bases unmatched to a gene: 6. Sequences SGHNT (CDR1) and YENEEA (CDR2) are obtained from the germline V gene. Measured from the cysteine to the phenylalanine, the CDR3 is 16 residues long. CDR3 DNA only is kept here, 48 bases in frame from base 1. Whole blood was collected in K2EDTA tubes by collaborating institutions according to the institutions' own protocols. Collaborator samples were shipped for TCRbeta analysis as frozen whole blood, isolated PBMCs, or DNA extracted from either sample type. Broad study findings and their caveats: How much clinical and demographic metadata was included differed by source and by participant, and the metadata was provided uncurated.

Points on this clone: This receptor's antigen is unknown. No base quality information exists; no much larger clone differs at one position.

TCRbeta CDR3 regions were amplified from genomic DNA using the immunoSEQ Assay, a bias-controlled multiplex PCR. As for the authors' bioinformatics: The number of nucleated cells in each sample was estimated from the amplification of reference gene primers within the assay. To quantify the absolute abundance of each unique TCRbeta CDR3 rearrangement, sequence reads were collapsed and filtered. For each sample, productive Simpson clonality was calculated as the square root of Simpson's diversity index across productive rearrangements. This is the immuneACCESS table as TCRdb keeps it, with only in-frame sequences that have V and J called. A part of the clones is gone; compared with another copy, unresolved V genes explain less than half, and the rest is unexplained. D and trimming come from the DNA, and the V and J calls and clone size come from that table. This sample comprises 250,000 or so clones, around 81% of them detected only once. The ten largest clones take up around 6.5% of the sample.

The V and J genes are TRBV11-3 and TRBJ2-1; 11 bases in between match TRBD2. The receptor comes from a woman aged 60-75 years with active or convalescent COVID-19. The sample was peripheral blood. CDR3 reads: CASGPSGRFSYNEQFF. The nucleotide sequence is given as TGTGCCAGCGGCCCTAGCGGGAGGTTCTCCTACAATGAGCAGTTCTTC.